This is a list of T cell receptor beta chains from one sample in a study of T-cell memory formation after mild COVID-19. TCRdb processed the 5' RACE reads anew with MiXCR; each CDR3 protein has one entry. This table holds fewer than 550,000 distinct CDR3 sequences, about 20% found once. The sample consisted of PBMCs or a T cell subset sorted from them (not recorded which). The receptors originated from an adult woman who had mild COVID-19 (a few samples of this study predate the infection). Cell type and time point are not known. Each CDR3 is given with its conserved first and last residue. Fields, in order: J gene, CDR3 length, clone size, D gene, V gene, CDR3 protein, CDR3 DNA. The D gene is left open where the match is weak. Clone size is shown for a subset of rows, as once, few, many or a class of expanded clone.

TRBJ2-3,15,NA,TRBD2,TRBV18,CASSRLAPGADTQYF,TGTGCCAGCTCACGACTAGCGCCCGGGGCAGATACGCAGTATTTT
TRBJ2-1,18,few,NA,TRBV7-2,CASSLEAPWRENGNEQFF,TGTGCCAGCAGCTTAGAGGCCCCGTGGAGGGAGAACGGCAATGAGCAGTTCTTC
TRBJ2-5,13,few,NA,TRBV12-3/TRBV12-4,CASSSTGSETQYF,TGTGCCAGCAGCTCGACTGGTTCGGAGACCCAGTACTTC
TRBJ1-2,14,NA,NA,TRBV25-1,CASSSAGGYYGYTF,TGTGCCAGCAGTTCTGCTGGGGGTTACTATGGCTACACCTTC
TRBJ2-7,14,few,TRBD2,TRBV2,CASSTRLAIYEQYF,TGTGCCAGCAGTACGAGACTAGCGATCTACGAGCAGTACTTC
TRBJ2-1,15,many,NA,TRBV4-3,CASSQGQSSYNEQFF,TGCGCCAGCAGCCAAGGACAGAGCTCCTACAATGAGCAGTTCTTC
TRBJ2-7,17,many,TRBD1,TRBV20-1,CSARAGTGGRFSYEQYF,TGCAGTGCTAGGGCCGGGACAGGGGGACGATTCTCCTACGAGCAGTACTTC
TRBJ1-1,14,few,TRBD1,TRBV7-9,CASSLEDRATEAFF,TGTGCCAGCAGCTTAGAGGACAGGGCCACTGAAGCTTTCTTT
TRBJ2-7,15,NA,TRBD1,TRBV5-1,CASSRTGGDSYEQYF,TGCGCCAGCAGCCGGACAGGGGGTGACTCCTACGAGCAGTACTTC
TRBJ1-1,15,few,NA,TRBV7-9,CASSSSGGMDTEAFF,TGTGCCAGCAGCTCCTCGGGCGGGATGGACACTGAAGCTTTCTTT
TRBJ2-5,16,NA,TRBD2,TRBV24-1,CATSDSLAGRQETQYF,TGTGCCACCAGTGACTCCTTAGCGGGACGCCAAGAGACCCAGTACTTC
TRBJ2-7,13,few,TRBD1,TRBV7-2,CASSLGTDRAHDF,TGTGCCAGCAGCTTAGGTACCGACAGGGCCCATGACTTC
TRBJ1-2,16,NA,NA,TRBV7-8,CASSLGGGRILYGYTF,TGTGCCAGCAGCTTAGGGGGAGGGCGTATCCTCTATGGCTACACCTTC
TRBJ2-6,15,few,NA,TRBV21-1,CASSGTILGANVLTF,TGTGCCAGCAGCGGTACTATACTTGGGGCCAACGTCCTGACTTTC
TRBJ2-1,17,few,NA,TRBV6-7,CASPSWRRDHSYNEQFF,TGTGCCAGCCCCTCATGGCGGAGGGATCATTCCTACAATGAGCAGTTCTTC
TRBJ2-4,14,NA,NA,TRBV12-5,CASGLSGALGIQYF,TGTGCTAGTGGTCTTTCAGGGGCCCTGGGAATTCAGTACTTC
TRBJ2-7,14,NA,TRBD1,TRBV13,CASSHGDRPYEQYF,TGTGCCAGCAGCCATGGGGACAGGCCCTACGAGCAGTACTTC
TRBJ2-5,16,few,TRBD2,TRBV29-1,CSVEDPTSAPLETQYF,TGCAGCGTTGAAGACCCGACTAGCGCGCCCCTAGAGACCCAGTACTTC
TRBJ1-1,15,NA,NA,TRBV20-1,CSARLGQGMNTEAFF,TGCAGTGCCCGACTAGGTCAAGGGATGAACACTGAAGCTTTCTTT
TRBJ2-7,16,NA,TRBD2,TRBV11-1,CASSPGGRLPTYEQYF,TGTGCCAGCAGCCCCGGGGGGAGGCTCCCCACCTACGAGCAGTACTTC
TRBJ2-2,15,few,TRBD1,TRBV24-1,CATSNDRGITGELFF,TGTGCCACCAGTAACGACAGGGGGATAACCGGGGAGCTGTTTTTT
TRBJ2-7,16,NA,TRBD2,TRBV30,CAAGLAGLFLDDEQYF,TGTGCCGCGGGACTAGCGGGACTCTTCCTGGACGACGAGCAGTACTTC
TRBJ1-4,15,NA,TRBD1,TRBV19,CASSDWGQGTQKLFF,TGTGCCAGTAGTGATTGGGGACAGGGGACCCAAAAACTGTTTTTT
TRBJ1-5,14,few,TRBD1,TRBV30,CAWSPGQGGQPQHF,TGTGCCTGGAGTCCAGGACAGGGTGGCCAGCCCCAGCATTTT
TRBJ2-7,14,NA,NA,TRBV9,CASSVDGGVREQYF,TGTGCCAGCAGCGTAGACGGAGGGGTGAGGGAGCAGTACTTC
TRBJ2-1,17,NA,NA,TRBV5-6,CASSLGPPGEPYNEQFF,TGTGCCAGCAGCTTGGGCCCCCCTGGGGAGCCCTACAATGAGCAGTTCTTC
TRBJ2-7,14,many,NA,TRBV7-9,CASSLGRGSYEQYF,TGTGCCAGCAGCTTAGGTCGGGGTAGCTACGAGCAGTACTTC
TRBJ2-7,11,NA,NA,TRBV25-1,CASNGFYEQYF,TGTGCCAGCAACGGCTTCTACGAGCAGTACTTC
TRBJ1-4,13,few,NA,TRBV20-1,CSARDGFREKLFF,TGCAGTGCTAGAGATGGTTTTCGGGAAAAACTGTTTTTT
TRBJ1-2,17,NA,TRBD1,TRBV11-2,CASSLDPGTGLNYGYTF,TGTGCCAGCAGCTTAGACCCCGGGACAGGGCTAAACTATGGCTACACCTTC
TRBJ1-5,15,NA,TRBD1,TRBV4-1,CASSQEGGSNQPQHF,TGCGCCAGCAGCCAAGAAGGGGGCAGCAATCAGCCCCAGCATTTT
TRBJ2-1,14,NA,TRBD2,TRBV20-1,CSARTAGGPNEQFF,TGCAGTGCTAGAACAGCGGGAGGACCTAATGAGCAGTTCTTC
TRBJ2-2,13,few,NA,TRBV24-1,CATRGRFAGELFF,TGTGCCACCCGTGGAAGGTTCGCCGGGGAGCTGTTTTTT
TRBJ2-1,15,NA,NA,TRBV27,CASSLARWRYNEQFF,TGTGCCAGCAGTTTAGCTAGATGGCGGTACAATGAGCAGTTCTTC
TRBJ1-4,14,NA,NA,TRBV18,CASSPMGLNEKLFF,TGTGCCAGCTCACCAATGGGACTCAATGAAAAACTGTTTTTT
TRBJ1-2,9,many,NA,TRBV23-1,CASRSGYTF,TGCGCCAGCAGGAGCGGCTACACCTTC
TRBJ2-7,13,few,NA,TRBV6-5,CASRPSGSYEQYF,TGTGCCAGCAGGCCTTCGGGCTCCTACGAGCAGTACTTC